A selection of T cell receptor beta chains follows, all from one sample in a study of tumor T cells in aggressive B-cell lymphoma. TCRdb keeps only in-frame clones here, not all; method: immunoSEQ multiplex PCR. In the table there are several thousand clones, 91% of which are singletons. Sequencing was done on a sample of tumor tissue. These TCRs come from an adult with diffuse large B cell lymphoma. CDR3s include the opening cysteine and the closing phenylalanine or tryptophan. A D gene is named only where the DNA matches it firmly. Size is stated for part of the rows, as once, few or many counts, or as a class when the clone is expanded.

d_call: .
clone_size: .
j_call: TRBJ2-2
cdr3_length: 15
v_call: TRBV5-4
cdr3_aa: CASSFGQQNTGELFF
cdr3_nt: TGTGCCAGCAGCTTCGGACAGCAGAACACCGGGGAGCTGTTTTTT

d_call: .
clone_size: .
j_call: TRBJ2-7
cdr3_length: 14
v_call: TRBV6-5
cdr3_aa: CASSYSMNGDEQYF
cdr3_nt: TGTGCCAGCAGTTACTCGATGAACGGGGACGAGCAGTACTTC

d_call: .
clone_size: .
j_call: TRBJ2-2
cdr3_length: 13
v_call: TRBV5-1
cdr3_aa: CATTPRPAGELFF
cdr3_nt: TGCGCCACAACTCCCAGGCCCGCCGGGGAGCTGTTTTTT

d_call: .
clone_size: .
j_call: TRBJ1-2
cdr3_length: 15
v_call: TRBV5-4
cdr3_aa: CASSLGGGVNYGYTF
cdr3_nt: TGTGCCAGCAGCTTGGGGGGAGGTGTTAACTATGGCTACACCTTC

d_call: TRBD2
clone_size: once
j_call: TRBJ2-5
cdr3_length: 16
v_call: TRBV4-2
cdr3_aa: CASSQDGSGSPETQYF
cdr3_nt: TGTGCCAGCAGCCAAGATGGTAGCGGGAGTCCAGAGACCCAGTACTTC

d_call: TRBD2
clone_size: .
j_call: TRBJ2-1
cdr3_length: 14
v_call: TRBV9
cdr3_aa: CASSVGLAGYEQFF
cdr3_nt: TGTGCCAGCAGCGTAGGACTAGCCGGGTATGAGCAGTTCTTC

d_call: TRBD1
clone_size: .
j_call: TRBJ2-1
cdr3_length: 14
v_call: TRBV18
cdr3_aa: CASFRQGPYNEQFF
cdr3_nt: TGTGCCAGTTTCCGACAGGGCCCCTACAATGAGCAGTTCTTC

d_call: TRBD2
clone_size: .
j_call: TRBJ2-7
cdr3_length: 14
v_call: TRBV10-3
cdr3_aa: CAISRTSGSYEQYF
cdr3_nt: TGTGCCATCAGCAGGACTAGCGGGAGCTACGAGCAGTACTTC

d_call: .
clone_size: .
j_call: TRBJ2-3
cdr3_length: 14
v_call: TRBV6-5
cdr3_aa: CASSLAGGTDTQYF
cdr3_nt: TGTGCCAGCAGTTTGGCAGGGGGCACAGATACGCAGTATTTT

d_call: TRBD1
clone_size: once
j_call: TRBJ2-5
cdr3_length: 16
v_call: TRBV23-1
cdr3_aa: CASSSRDRGRGETQYF
cdr3_nt: TGCGCCAGCAGTTCAAGGGACAGGGGGCGTGGGGAGACCCAGTACTTC

d_call: .
clone_size: .
j_call: TRBJ2-7
cdr3_length: 13
v_call: TRBV4-1
cdr3_aa: CASSQIATYEQYF
cdr3_nt: TGCGCCAGCAGCCAGATAGCGACCTACGAGCAGTACTTC

d_call: .
clone_size: .
j_call: TRBJ2-2
cdr3_length: 16
v_call: TRBV18
cdr3_aa: CASSPLGQLNTGELFF
cdr3_nt: TGTGCCAGCTCACCATTAGGACAGCTGAACACCGGGGAGCTGTTTTTT